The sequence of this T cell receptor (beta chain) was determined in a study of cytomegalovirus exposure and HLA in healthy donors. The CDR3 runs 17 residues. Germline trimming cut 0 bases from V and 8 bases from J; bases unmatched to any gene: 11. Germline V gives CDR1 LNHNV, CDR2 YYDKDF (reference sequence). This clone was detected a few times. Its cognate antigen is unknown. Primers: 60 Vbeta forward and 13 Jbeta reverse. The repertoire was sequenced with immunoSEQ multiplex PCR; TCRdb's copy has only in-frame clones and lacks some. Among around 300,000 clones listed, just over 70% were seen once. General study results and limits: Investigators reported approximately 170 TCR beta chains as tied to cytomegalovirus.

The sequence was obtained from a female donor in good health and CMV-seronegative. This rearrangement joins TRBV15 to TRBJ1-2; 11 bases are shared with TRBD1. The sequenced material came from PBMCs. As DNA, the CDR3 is TGTGCCACCAGCAGAGATCGGCTGGGACAGGGGGGTCGAGGCTACACCTTC. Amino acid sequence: CATSRDRLGQGGRGYTF.